This TCR beta chain was profiled in a study of blood T cell repertoires in COVID-19. At the level of the study: The origin of the acute and convalescent COVID-19 samples was the United States, Italy and Spain. PBMCs, B-cell-depleted T cells, or T cells provided the cDNA or gDNA that made up the material.

Per the study methods: Amplification from reference gene primers served as the basis for estimated nucleated cell counts. Assay used: immunoSEQ multiplex PCR; TCRdb lists only in-frame clones, some missing. V and J calls and clone size follow that table, whereas D and trimming were derived from the DNA. The data hold around 53,000 clones, with approximately 84% observed a single time. Germline loops: CDR1 SGHAT, CDR2 FQNNGV. The CDR3 covers 14 residues. Between the trimmed V and J ends, which lost 6 bases and 6 bases, there was a span of 15 bases. Sequenced: peripheral blood. The chain links TRBV11-2 to TRBJ2-1, with a tentative D call TRBD1 (6 bases). The clonotype was recovered from a man between 65 and 79 years old with active COVID-19. The CDR3 nucleotides are TGTGCCAGCAGTTTGCTCAGGGGTCGCAATGAGCAGTTCTTC. Encoded protein: CASSLLRGRNEQFF.